The present entry profiles one T cell receptor beta chain with its context. This entry is derived from a study of blood T cell repertoires in COVID-19. Sequencing used immunoSEQ multiplex PCR; TCRdb keeps in-frame clones, though not all of them. The sample lists around 250,000 clones; around 88% were seen once. Germline lookup yields CDR1 SNHLY and CDR2 FYNNEI. This CDR3 has 14 residues. After removal of 1 base from V and 6 bases from J, the junction contained 6 bases not matched to a gene. The clonotype was recovered from an elderly man with acute or convalescent COVID-19. Sequencing input: peripheral blood. This chain links TRBV2 with TRBJ2-7, with TRBD1 matching 7 bases. The CDR3 loop is CASSEEGAFGEQYF. The CDR3 coding sequence is TGTGCCAGCAGTGAAGAGGGGGCCTTCGGCGAGCAGTACTTC.